The T cell receptor (beta chain) described here comes from a study of blood T cells in healthy people across ages. The CDR3 is 13 residues long. V dropped 6 bases and J dropped 7 bases, with 15 bases sitting between them. CDR1 is DFQATT and CDR2 is SNEGSKA in the germline V gene (reference sequence). In its sample, this clonotype was seen a few times. Primers used in a second PCR of about 7 to 11 cycles were a sample-barcoded 5' primer and a J-beta primer mix. Each cDNA molecule received a tag from a template-switch adaptor that had 12 random nucleotides. TCRdb re-called the 5' RACE reads through MiXCR, storing one row per CDR3 protein. The sample carries approximately 800,000 distinct CDR3 sequences, roughly 25% recorded once. These data were also reused for a study on T cells of mothers and their children.

Sequencing was done on a sample of blood. The J gene is TRBJ2-2, the V gene TRBV20-1, with D hard to call. The origin of this receptor is a boy aged 5-17 years in good health. The CDR3 DNA is TGCAGTGCCACGGGTCGGGCCGACGGGGAGCTGTTTTTT. Protein sequence: CSATGRADGELFF.